This TCR beta chain was captured by sequencing in a study of blood T cell repertoires in COVID-19 (dated by TCRdb to 2018 to 2021). The study in broad terms: Samples covering the acute and convalescent phases of COVID-19 were provided by collaborators in the United States, Italy and Spain. Where available, HLA class I and class II types were taken from metadata supplied by the sample provider and were not determined by assay-based typing. Subjects who had been exposed to COVID-19, were actively infected with it, or had recovered from it provided the deeply sampled blood TCRbeta repertoires that made up the dataset. The repertoires were made available in a free public database intended to serve as a resource for research on the immune response to SARS-CoV-2. The sample metadata nearly always contained a de-identified subject ID, COVID-19 status, age in years and sex. Samples were obtained from the ongoing ImmuneRACE study (first 160 participants) and from 950 to 1,500 subjects provided by 6 global collaborators. The material from the prospective study consisted of cDNA or gDNA derived from T cells, B-cell-depleted T cells, or PBMCs.

Broader findings and caveats from the paper: The quantity of clinical and demographic metadata differed by source and by participant and was supplied without curation.

Each collaborating institution followed its own protocols to collect whole blood in K2EDTA tubes. Collaborator samples were shipped for TCRbeta analysis as frozen whole blood, isolated PBMCs, or DNA extracted from either sample type. Counted from cysteine to phenylalanine, this CDR3 has 15 amino acids. Only the CDR3 region is kept as DNA, spanning 45 bases read in frame from base 1. V loses 6 bases of germline sequence and J loses 2 bases, and the interval between the two ends is 17 bases. The germline V gene gives CDR1 as MDHEN and CDR2 as SYDVKM. The immunoSEQ Assay, a bias-controlled multiplex PCR, was used to amplify TCRbeta CDR3 regions from genomic DNA. The original pipeline was this. The number of nucleated cells in each sample was estimated from the amplification of reference gene primers within the assay. To quantify the absolute abundance of each unique TCRbeta CDR3 rearrangement, sequence reads were collapsed and filtered. Productive Simpson clonality was computed per sample as the square root of Simpson's diversity index over productive rearrangements. TCRdb provides this immuneACCESS table in a form limited to in-frame rearrangements. Some clones are lacking; in checked studies, under half of them reflect an unresolved V gene, and why the rest are absent is not known. That table gives V, J and clone size, and the DNA gave D and trimming. The sample data list around 150,000 clones, and over 75% of these were observed just once. Around 9.9% of the sample goes to the ten largest clones.

This clone was detected a few times. Its target antigen remains unknown. No clone much larger than this one lies a single base away; base qualities are absent. The sample taken for sequencing was peripheral blood. This clonotype originated in a human donor in a cohort sampled during active COVID-19. Rearrangement joined TRBV28 to TRBJ2-7, with TRBD1 perhaps the D gene, on 5 matching bases. The DNA sequence is given as TGTGCCAGCAGCCACTACAGGAGACGGCCCTACGAGCAGTACTTC. Translation gives CASSHYRRRPYEQYF.